A selection of T cell receptor beta chains follows, all from one sample in a study of regulatory T cells in long-lasting Graves disease. TCRdb used MiXCR to reprocess the multiplex PCR reads, holding one entry per CDR3 protein. Seen here are 300,000 to 400,000 distinct CDR3 sequences, approximately 15% observed once, and the top ten hold 30%. These data also formed part of another study, on T cells in Graves' hyperthyroidism and ophthalmopathy.

The sequences come from peripheral blood mononuclear cells (PBMCs), collected at new diagnosis, from a patient treated with antithyroid drugs. The receptors originated from a middle-aged man with Graves disease. Each CDR3 is given with its conserved first and last residue. The D gene is left open where the match is weak. Clone size is given for some rows only: seen once, a few or many times, or a class if the clone is expanded.

TRBJ2-6,many,TRBV5-1,NA,TGCGCCAGCAGCTTGCAGTTCTCTGGGGCCAACGTCCTGACTTTC,CASSLQFSGANVLTF
TRBJ1-1,NA,TRBV19,TRBD1,TGTGCCAGTAGGATCGGACAGGGGCTTTTCACTTTCTTT,CASRIGQGLFTFF
TRBJ2-7,many,TRBV2,NA,TGTGCCAGCAGTGAAGCCCCCTCAGGATACTACGAGCAGTACTTC,CASSEAPSGYYEQYF
TRBJ2-7,NA,TRBV4-2,TRBD1,TGTGCCAGCAGCCTTGGAGGTTCAGGGGGTAAAAACTACGAGCAGTACTTC,CASSLGGSGGKNYEQYF
TRBJ2-1,many,TRBV6-4,TRBD1,TGTGCCAGCAGTGACGGGGCAGGGGGCAATGAGCAGTTCTTC,CASSDGAGGNEQFF
TRBJ1-4,few,TRBV4-1,NA,TGCGCCAGCAGCCAAGCTGCCGCAACTAATGAAAAACTGTTTTTT,CASSQAAATNEKLFF
TRBJ1-4,many,TRBV5-1,NA,TGCGCCAGCAGCTTGGGACAGCACCTTAATGAAAAACTGTTTTTT,CASSLGQHLNEKLFF
TRBJ2-7,many,TRBV27,NA,TGTGCCAGCAGTTCCTCGAGGGCGGGCGTGGGGGAGCAGTACTTC,CASSSSRAGVGEQYF
TRBJ1-1,once,TRBV28,NA,TGTGCCAGCAGTTCGGAGGGGACGGGGAACACTGAAGCTTTCTTT,CASSSEGTGNTEAFF
TRBJ2-4,few,TRBV19,NA,TGTGCCAGTAGTATAGGCCCGGGAAACATTCAGTACTTC,CASSIGPGNIQYF
TRBJ2-1,many,TRBV6-1,NA,TGTGCCAGCAGTACGGCCTTGGGGGGGCCCTACAATGAGCAGTTCTTC,CASSTALGGPYNEQFF
TRBJ1-2,few,TRBV15,NA,TGTGCCACCAGCAGAGTGACCCCTACAGCCAGTGGCTACACCTTC,CATSRVTPTASGYTF
TRBJ1-1,many,TRBV12-3/TRBV12-4,NA,TGTGCCAGCAGTCGGGGTAGACAGAACACTGAAGCTTTCTTT,CASSRGRQNTEAFF
TRBJ2-7,NA,TRBV29-1,TRBD1,TGCAGCGTTGAAGAGGCAGGACAGGGTATCCACGAGCAGTACTTC,CSVEEAGQGIHEQYF
TRBJ1-6,NA,TRBV4-2,NA,TGTGCCAGCAGCCAAGACGGGACTGCGTGGGTCCTCCACTTT,CASSQDGTAWVLHF
TRBJ1-2,many,TRBV7-2,NA,TGTGCCAGCAGCATACAGAACTATGGCTACACCTTC,CASSIQNYGYTF
TRBJ2-7,few,TRBV6-2/TRBV6-3,NA,TGTGCCAGTCGGTCCGGTATGTACGAGCAGTACTTC,CASRSGMYEQYF
TRBJ2-7,NA,TRBV20-1,NA,TGCAGTGCTAGGACACCGGGACAACCGCCCTACGAGCAGTACTTC,CSARTPGQPPYEQYF
TRBJ2-2,NA,TRBV7-8,TRBD2,TGTGCCAGCAGCTGGAGTAGCGGGGGGGGCACCGGGGAGCTGTTTTTT,CASSWSSGGGTGELFF
TRBJ2-3,many,TRBV15,NA,TGTGCCACCAGCAAAACCAGGGGTGATTCAGATACGCAGTATTTT,CATSKTRGDSDTQYF
TRBJ2-3,NA,TRBV9,NA,TGTGCCAGCAGCGGAAGGGTAAGGGGGGTCGCGGGCACAGATACGCAGTATTTT,CASSGRVRGVAGTDTQYF
TRBJ1-5,few,TRBV6-1,TRBD1,TGTGCCAGCAGTGAAGAGGGACAGATCAATCAGCCCCAGCATTTT,CASSEEGQINQPQHF
TRBJ2-1,few,TRBV10-3,NA,TGTGCCATCAGGAAGGACAGTTACAATGAGCAGTTCTTC,CAIRKDSYNEQFF
TRBJ2-7,NA,TRBV7-2,TRBD1,TGTGCCAGCAGCCTAGCCGGGACAGGTATCTACGAGCAGTACTTC,CASSLAGTGIYEQYF
TRBJ2-7,many,TRBV12-3/TRBV12-4,NA,TGTGCCAGCAGTTTCCAGGGCCCGGGGGAGCAGTACTTC,CASSFQGPGEQYF
TRBJ1-1,many,TRBV12-3/TRBV12-4,NA,TGTGCCAGCAGCGGGGCGGGGGGAACTGAAGCTTTCTTT,CASSGAGGTEAFF